The 28 T cell receptor beta chains listed next were all sequenced from one sample in a study of response to subunit inactivated influenza vaccine (dated by TCRdb to between 2018 and 2020). The library was built by means of RT-PCR. For sequencing, an Illumina HiSeq 2500 was employed. TCRdb applied fastp at Q25 and MiXCR to the public reads, then kept only in-frame beta chains. Records with the same CDR3 protein are collapsed into one entry carrying the most frequent genes and DNA. Present in this sample are hundreds of thousands of distinct CDR3 sequences, about 15% of which were seen just once. The ten largest clonotypes hold approximately 10% of the sample. Source: PBMCs from blood, taken 11 to 12 days after vaccination. The receptor source for this set is a man aged 45-65 years who received an inactivated influenza vaccine. Donor details come from another sample of the same person, matched by shared clones.

This rearrangement joins TRBV20-1 to TRBJ2-3; 7 nucleotides line up with TRBD2. CDR1 and CDR2 (germline): DFQATT, SNEGSKA (reference sequence). This CDR3 is built from 13 residues. The CDR3 protein is CRGYSGSTDTQYF. The CDR3 region has the DNA TGCAGGGGGTATAGCGGGAGCACAGATACGCAGTATTTT.

In its sample, this clonotype was seen many times. The rearrangement links TRBV29-1 to TRBJ1-5, with D tentatively TRBD1 (5 bases). V dropped 4 bases and J dropped 9 bases, with 16 bases sitting between them. The CDR3 is 13 amino acids. Germline CDR1 is SQVTM and CDR2 is ANQGSEA. The CDR3 region is CSVADTPNGPQHF. In DNA, the CDR3 is TGCAGCGTTGCGGACACCCCCAATGGGCCCCAGCATTTT.

This clonotype was picked up a small number of times. This chain uses TRBV7-6 with TRBJ2-4, with D possibly matching TRBD2 (7 bases). The CDR3 has 16 amino acids. CDR1 is SGHVS, CDR2 FNYEAQ, per germline. V shed 7 bases and J shed 2 bases, with 18 bases lying between them. The CDR3: CASIKKEGGTKNIQYF. CDR3 bases: TGTGCCAGCATCAAAAAAGAGGGGGGGACCAAAAACATTCAGTACTTC.

In this sample, this clonotype turned up a few times. The CDR3: CASSSDRVEQYF. Here the CDR3 DNA reads TGTGCCAGCAGCTCTGACAGGGTCGAGCAGTACTTC. The chain joins TRBV7-2 to TRBJ2-7, with 7 positions matching TRBD1. Trimming at V came to 4 bases and at J to 6 bases, leaving 3 bases not matched to a gene. From germline, CDR1 is SGHTA and CDR2 FQGNSA. This CDR3 contains 12 residues.

This clonotype was recorded a few times. The rearrangement links TRBV20-1 to TRBJ2-2, with D uncertain. The V and J ends lost 5 bases and 6 bases respectively, with 10 bases between them. There are 12 residues in the CDR3. Germline CDR1 and CDR2: DFQATT and SNEGSKA (reference sequence). CDR3 residues: CSAPPRAGELFF. As DNA, the CDR3 is TGCAGTGCTCCCCCCCGCGCCGGGGAGCTGTTTTTT.

This clonotype has a count of ten or more. The chain employs TRBV28 and TRBJ2-5, with TRBD1 identical over 7 bases. The germline gives CDR1 MDHEN, CDR2 SYDVKM. V shed 6 bases and J 2 bases; nucleotides not matched to a gene: 9. CDR3 size: 15 residues. The CDR3 sequence is CASRETGRAQETQYF. The CDR3 DNA sequence: TGTGCCAGCAGAGAGACAGGGAGAGCTCAAGAGACCCAGTACTTC.

Ten or more counts support this clonotype. This chain joins TRBV24-1 and TRBJ2-3, with D maybe TRBD1 (5 bases). This CDR3 comprises 19 residues. The germline V gene encodes CDR1 KGHDR and CDR2 SFDVKD. V lost 5 bases, J lost 0 bases, and 23 bases lay in between. The CDR3 DNA follows: TGTGCCACCAGTGGAAGGGGTTCCCAGGAGTCCGGGAGCACAGATACGCAGTATTTT. It yields the protein CATSGRGSQESGSTDTQYF.

This clonotype was seen repeatedly, ten times or more. The rearrangement joins TRBV6-5 to TRBJ1-5; 7 bases match TRBD1. J gave up 6 bases and V 2 bases, and 7 bases lay outside the gene matches. This CDR3 has 15 amino acids. CDR1 MNHEY and CDR2 SVGAGI come from the germline V gene. Here the CDR3 DNA reads TGTGCCAGCAGTTACGGAGGGGGCGAAGGTCAGCCCCAGCATTTT. Translating gives CASSYGGGEGQPQHF.

This chain links TRBV9 with TRBJ2-3; 11 bases match TRBD2. The germline CDR1 and CDR2 sequences are SGDLS and YYNGEE. V was pared by 4 bases and J by 4 bases, with 8 bases of the junction left unmatched. CDR3 size: 16 residues. CDR3 sequence (DNA): TGTGCCAGCAGCCCCGTAGCGGGAGGGTATCCAGATACGCAGTATTTT. As protein: CASSPVAGGYPDTQYF.

The V and J genes are TRBV12-3 or TRBV12-4 and TRBJ1-2; D is unclear. The CDR3 runs 13 residues. Trimming pared 2 bases from V and 0 bases from J, leaving 4 bases between. In DNA, the CDR3 is TGTGCCAGCAGTTTATCGACTAACTATGGCTACACCTTC. This sequence encodes CASSLSTNYGYTF.

The V call is TRBV5-1, the J call TRBJ2-3; D is unresolved. This CDR3 is built from 17 residues. V gave up 0 bases and J gave up 0 bases, with 14 bases separating them. Germline CDR1 is SGHRS and CDR2 is YFSETQ. The CDR3 nucleotides read TGCGCCAGCAGCTTGGGTGGGGTGACGCCTAGCACAGATACGCAGTATTTT. Its translation is CASSLGGVTPSTDTQYF.

V usage is TRBV29-1 and J usage is TRBJ2-7; 8 bases agree with TRBD1. From germline, CDR1 is SQVTM and CDR2 ANQGSEA. This CDR3 is built from 13 residues. V shed 5 bases and J 1 base; nucleotides not matched to a gene: 4. The CDR3 region has the DNA TGCAGCGTTAAGACAGGGGATTCCTACGAGCAGTACTTC. Residues: CSVKTGDSYEQYF.

This clonotype was counted at least ten times. V and J are TRBV5-1 and TRBJ2-1, with 9 nucleotides matching TRBD2. Losses at the gene ends were 4 bases for V and 2 bases for J; bases not matched to a gene: 4. This CDR3 contains 15 residues. The germline CDR1 and CDR2 sequences are SGHRS and YFSETQ. CDR3 DNA sequence: TGCGCCAGCAGCCACAGCGGGGGGACCTACAATGAGCAGTTCTTC. Translated, it gives CASSHSGGTYNEQFF. The whole variable domain, filled in from reference TRBV5-1 and TRBJ2-1, reads KAGVTQTPRYLIKTRGQQVTLSCSPISGHRSVSWYQQTPGQGLQFLFEYFSETQRNKGNFPGRFSGRQFSNSRSEMNVSTLELGDSALYLCASSHSGGTYNEQFFGPGTRLTVL.

This chain links TRBV7-8 with TRBJ2-1; D is ambiguous. The CDR3 is 14 amino acids. Germline V gene lookup returns CDR1 SGHVS and CDR2 FQNEAQ. V was trimmed by 2 bases and J by 6 bases, leaving 11 bases between them. CDR3 residues: CASSLMASSNEQFF. The CDR3 DNA is TGTGCCAGCAGCTTAATGGCTAGTTCCAATGAGCAGTTCTTC.

This clonotype was seen only a few times. This rearrangement joins TRBV15 to TRBJ1-5; D is unresolved. The germline V gene encodes CDR1 LNHNV and CDR2 YYDKDF (reference sequence). This CDR3 has 15 residues. V lost 0 bases to trimming and J lost 2 bases, with 8 bases between them. CDR3 sequence reads: CATSREGFGNQPQHF. The DNA for the CDR3 is TGTGCCACCAGCAGAGAGGGTTTTGGCAATCAGCCCCAGCATTTT.

The chain carries TRBV4-3 and TRBJ2-7; D not resolved. Germline V lookup: CDR1 LGHNA, CDR2 YSLEER. V shed 0 bases and J shed 4 bases, with 10 bases lying between them. CDR3 size: 14 residues. The CDR3 protein is CASSQDRLRYEQYF. CDR3 coding DNA: TGCGCCAGCAGCCAAGACAGACTCAGATACGAGCAGTACTTC.

The chain employs TRBV20-1 and TRBJ2-3; D is unresolved. Germline-derived CDR1 and CDR2 are DFQATT and SNEGSKA (reference sequence). The CDR3 consists of 16 residues. V lost 3 bases, J lost 0 bases, and 16 bases lay in between. CDR3 in amino acids: CSASGPARSSTDTQYF. The CDR3 DNA is TGCAGTGCTAGTGGGCCCGCCAGGTCTAGCACAGATACGCAGTATTTT.

V usage is TRBV2 and J usage is TRBJ2-7, with TRBD1 matching 7 bases. CDR3 length equals 15 residues. CDR1 SNHLY and CDR2 FYNNEI come from the germline V gene. The V gene end was trimmed by 4 bases and the J gene end by 4 bases; junction bases not matched to a gene: 10. For the CDR3, the DNA is TGTGCCAGCAGTGGTGGTGGGGACAGCGGATACGAGCAGTACTTC. This translates into CASSGGGDSGYEQYF.

This clonotype was recorded a few times. This chain joins TRBV5-6 and TRBJ2-5, with 8 bases that match TRBD1. This CDR3 is 14 amino acids long. With 2 bases clipped from V and 5 bases from J, the junction kept 5 bases outside the gene matches. Germline V gene lookup returns CDR1 SGHDT and CDR2 YYEEEE. The DNA of the CDR3 is TGTGCCAGCAGCTTACCAGGGGGCGCGGAGACCCAGTACTTC. Amino acids: CASSLPGGAETQYF.

This clonotype was picked up a small number of times. CDR3 loop: CASSQDIQGGANVLTF. The CDR3 DNA sequence: TGTGCCAGCAGCCAAGATATCCAGGGTGGGGCCAACGTCCTGACTTTC. This chain joins TRBV3-1 and TRBJ2-6; D is possibly TRBD1 (5 bases). CDR3 length equals 16 residues. The ends were cut back, 0 bases at V and 3 bases at J, with 9 bases in the middle. Per the germline V gene, CDR1 is LGHDT and CDR2 is YNNKEL (reference sequence).

This clonotype appeared a few times. At one of its ends the junction is not consistent with the germline gene, which may arise from a read error. V and J are TRBV28 and TRBJ1-5; no clear D. This CDR3 has 13 residues. From germline, CDR1 is MDHEN and CDR2 SYDVKM. The CDR3 coding sequence is TGTGCCAGCAGTTTCGTAGGCAAACAGCCCCAGCATTTT. Translating gives CASSFVGKQPQHF.

There are a few counts of this clonotype. The chain's CDR3 is CASSLGPPGELFF. The DNA of the CDR3 is TGCGCCAGCAGCCTAGGCCCTCCCGGGGAGCTGTTTTTT. The chain couples TRBV4-1 to TRBJ2-2; D gene unclear. The V gene lost 4 bases and the J gene lost 6 bases, with 9 bases spanning the gap. Germline V gene sequence: CDR1 MGHRA, CDR2 YSYEKL. This CDR3 spans 13 amino acids.

The J gene is TRBJ2-3, the V gene TRBV28; maybe TRBD2 (5 bases). This CDR3 comprises 14 residues. Trimming left V 6 bases short and J 6 bases short, with 16 bases between. The germline V gene encodes CDR1 MDHEN and CDR2 SYDVKM. CDR3 nucleotides: TGTGCCAGCAGAGCCGGGCCGAGGGTGGATACGCAGTATTTT. This gives the protein CASRAGPRVDTQYF.

V is TRBV9 and J is TRBJ2-1; weak D call: TRBD2 (5 bases). V dropped 4 bases and J dropped 3 bases, with 11 bases sitting between them. The CDR3 consists of 14 residues. Per germline, CDR1 SGDLS and CDR2 YYNGEE. Here the CDR3 reads CASSQGLGYNEQFF. For the CDR3, the DNA is TGTGCCAGCAGCCAAGGACTCGGCTACAATGAGCAGTTCTTC. Variable domain in full (rest from reference TRBV9 and TRBJ2-1): DSGVTQTPKHLITATGQRVTLRCSPRSGDLSVYWYQQSLDQGLQFLIQYYNGEERAKGNILERFSAQQFPDLHSELNLSSLELGDSALYFCASSQGLGYNEQFFGPGTRLTVL.

This clonotype showed up just a few times. This chain uses TRBV6-1 with TRBJ1-2, with a tentative D call TRBD1 (6 bases). CDR1 and CDR2 from the germline V gene are MNHNS and SASEGT. The CDR3 spans 14 residues. V dropped 5 bases and J dropped 4 bases, with 14 bases sitting between them. CDR3 bases: TGTGCCAGCAGTCCCAGGGGAACCTTCTATGGCTACACCTTC. Its translation: CASSPRGTFYGYTF.

The chain links TRBV7-2 to TRBJ1-1; D is unresolved. V dropped 0 bases and J dropped 1 base, with 9 bases sitting between them. The V gene's germline CDR1 is SGHTA and CDR2 FQGNSA. This CDR3 has 15 residues. The CDR3 DNA reads TGTGCCAGCAGCTTAGCGGTGCTCCAGAACACTGAAGCTTTCTTT. As protein: CASSLAVLQNTEAFF.

In its sample, this clonotype was seen a few times. V and J are TRBV29-1 and TRBJ1-2; TRBD1 is a possible D gene (5 bases). Between the trimmed V and J ends, which lost 1 base and 4 bases, there was a span of 16 bases. This CDR3 is built from 15 residues. Germline V gene lookup returns CDR1 SQVTM and CDR2 ANQGSEA. The CDR3 DNA reads as TGCAGCGTTGAAGCCGCCTTGGGGGGGATCTATGGCTACACCTTC. Its protein product is CSVEAALGGIYGYTF.

This clonotype appeared many times. V gene TRBV5-6 combines with J gene TRBJ2-1, with D perhaps matching TRBD1 or TRBD2 (5 bases each). Trimming shortened V by 5 bases and J by 1 base, and 16 bases separated the two germline ends. The CDR3 spans 16 residues. CDR1 is SGHDT, CDR2 YYEEEE, per germline. CDR3 DNA: TGTGCCAGCAGTTCCAGAGGGGTCGCGTCCTACAATGAGCAGTTCTTC. This gives the protein CASSSRGVASYNEQFF.